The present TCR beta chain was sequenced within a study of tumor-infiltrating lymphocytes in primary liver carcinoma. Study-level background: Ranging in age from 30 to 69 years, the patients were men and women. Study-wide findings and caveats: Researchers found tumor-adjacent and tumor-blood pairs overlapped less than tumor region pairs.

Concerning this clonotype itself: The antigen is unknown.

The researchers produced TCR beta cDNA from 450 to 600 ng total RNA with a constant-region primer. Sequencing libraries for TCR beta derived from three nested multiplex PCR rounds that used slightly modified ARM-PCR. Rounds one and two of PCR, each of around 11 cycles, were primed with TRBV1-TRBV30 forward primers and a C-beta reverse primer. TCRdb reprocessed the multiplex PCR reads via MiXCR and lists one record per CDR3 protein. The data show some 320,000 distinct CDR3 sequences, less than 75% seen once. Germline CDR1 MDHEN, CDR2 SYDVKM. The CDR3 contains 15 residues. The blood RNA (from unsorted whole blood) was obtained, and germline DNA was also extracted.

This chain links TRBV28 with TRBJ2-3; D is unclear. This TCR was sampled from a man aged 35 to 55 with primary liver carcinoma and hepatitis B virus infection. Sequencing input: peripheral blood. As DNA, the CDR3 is TGTGTCAACAGTCGCCTCCCGCAAAGCACAGATACGCAGTATTTT. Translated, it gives CVNSRLPQSTDTQYF.